The 29 T cell receptor beta chains presented below share a single source sample, sequenced in a study of blood T cell repertoires in COVID-19. Here immunoSEQ multiplex PCR was the method, and the copy in TCRdb shows in-frame clones only, minus some. The sample holds about 200,000 clones, about nine tenths seen once. The sequenced sample was peripheral blood. Receptors originate from an elderly man with acute or convalescent COVID-19.

The chain uses TRBV25-1 and TRBJ2-1, with 7 bases fitting TRBD2. Per the germline V gene, CDR1 is MGHDK and CDR2 is SYGVNS. The CDR3 runs 13 residues. Trimming took 6 bases from V and 8 from J; bases not matched to a gene: 7. The CDR3 sequence: CASRGRLADEQFF. The CDR3 bases are TGTGCCAGCAGAGGGAGACTAGCCGATGAGCAGTTCTTC. Full variable domain (remainder filled in from reference TRBV25-1 and TRBJ2-1): EADIYQTPRYLVIGTGKKITLECSQTMGHDKMYWYQQDPGMELHLIHYSYGVNSTEKGDLSSESTVSRIRTEHFPLTLESARPSHTSQYLCASRGRLADEQFFGPGTRLTVL.

This rearrangement joins TRBV11-3 to TRBJ2-7; the D is unclear. Per the germline V gene, CDR1 is SGHNT and CDR2 is YENEEA. The CDR3 runs 13 residues. V was pared by 5 bases and J by 7 bases, with 15 bases between. The CDR3, as DNA: TGTGCCAGCAGCCCGCGAAGAGGTGGTGAGCAGTACGTC. Protein sequence: CASSPRRGGEQYV.

With regard to this clone: The same CDR3 is also encoded by other DNA sequences in this sample. This sequence joins TRBV6-6 and TRBJ1-1; no definite D call. V was pared by 0 bases and J by 2 bases, with 7 bases between. Per germline, CDR1 MNHNY and CDR2 SVGAGI (reference sequence). The CDR3 has 14 amino acids. Here the CDR3 reads CASSYSEGNTEAFF. In DNA, the CDR3 is TGTGCCAGCAGTTACTCAGAGGGCAACACTGAAGCTTTCTTT.

J is TRBJ2-3 and V is TRBV5-1; 10 positions agree with TRBD2. From germline, CDR1 is SGHRS and CDR2 YFSETQ. This CDR3 spans 16 amino acids. Germline trimming cut 0 bases from V and 6 bases from J; bases unmatched to any gene: 7. DNA of the CDR3: TGCGCCAGCAGCTTGGCTAGCGGGAGAGGGCCGGATACGCAGTATTTT. This codes for CASSLASGRGPDTQYF.

The chain employs TRBV7-3 and TRBJ2-2, with TRBD2 identical over 9 bases. This CDR3 spans 17 amino acids. Per germline, CDR1 SGHTA and CDR2 FQGTGA. V lost 5 bases to trimming and J lost 0 bases; unmatched junction nucleotides: 7. The CDR3 nucleotides are TGTGCCAGCAGCCTCCGGACTAGCGTTTCGAACACCGGGGAGCTGTTTTTT. This translates into CASSLRTSVSNTGELFF.

The V call is TRBV5-8, the J call TRBJ1-5, with 7 bases matching TRBD1. This CDR3 has 16 amino acids. Germline assignment: CDR1 SGHTS and CDR2 YDEGEE. The trim removed 0 bases at V and 6 bases at J, leaving 9 bases unmatched. CDR3 sequence reads: CASSLETGILSQPQHF. Written as DNA, the CDR3 is TGTGCCAGCAGCTTGGAGACAGGGATCTTGAGTCAGCCCCAGCATTTT.

This clone was seen more than once but under ten times. The chain combines TRBV5-4 with TRBJ2-1; 13 positions agree with TRBD2. In germline, CDR1 is SGHNT, CDR2 YYREEE (reference sequence). J lost 8 bases, V lost 0 bases, and 2 bases had no gene match. CDR3 size: 15 residues. The CDR3 spells CASSLGTSGSYEQFF. The CDR3, as DNA: TGTGCCAGCAGCTTGGGGACTAGCGGGAGCTATGAGCAGTTCTTC. Full variable domain (rest looked up from reference TRBV5-4 and TRBJ2-1): ETGVTQSPTHLIKTRGQQVTLRCSSQSGHNTVSWYQQALGQGPQFIFQYYREEENGRGNFPPRFSGLQFPNYSSELNVNALELDDSALYLCASSLGTSGSYEQFFGPGTRLTVL.

J is TRBJ1-6 and V is TRBV9, with TRBD1 as a possible D gene (6 bases). The CDR3 has 16 amino acids. Trimming cost V 0 bases and J 7 bases, with 14 bases left between them. CDR1 SGDLS and CDR2 YYNGEE come from the germline V gene. The CDR3 bases are TGTGCCAGCAGCGTAGAGGCAGGGACAAAGAATTCACCCCTCCACTTT. Amino acid sequence: CASSVEAGTKNSPLHF.

The V gene is TRBV2, the J gene TRBJ2-3, with 12 bases identical to TRBD1. Germline V lookup: CDR1 SNHLY, CDR2 FYNNEI. Unmatched junction bases numbered 11, after V lost 5 bases and J lost 5 bases. The CDR3 has 17 residues. CDR3 in amino acids: CASSNFRDRGRRDTQYF. CDR3 DNA sequence: TGTGCCAGCAGTAACTTCCGGGACAGGGGGCGCCGAGATACGCAGTATTTT.

A note on this clone: Other DNA sequences in the sample encode the same CDR3. V is TRBV18 and J is TRBJ2-3; 7 positions agree with TRBD1. The length of the CDR3 is 14 residues. J gave up 1 base and V 2 bases, and 0 bases lay outside the gene matches. Germline V CDR1 and CDR2: KGHSH, LQKENI. CDR3 coding DNA: TGTGCCAGCTCACCAACAGGGGGCACAGATACGCAGTATTTT. It is translated as CASSPTGGTDTQYF.

V usage is TRBV24-1 and J usage is TRBJ1-1, with TRBD1 matching over 8 bases. V lost 8 bases, J lost 2 bases, and 3 bases stayed unmatched. This CDR3 is 13 amino acids long. Germline CDR1 and CDR2: KGHDR and SFDVKD. The CDR3 DNA sequence: TGTGCCACCACAGGGGGCTTTAACACTGAAGCTTTCTTT. Translation gives CATTGGFNTEAFF.

The chain carries TRBV18 and TRBJ1-1; the match to TRBD1 covers 7 bases. V lost 6 bases and J lost 4; bases outside the gene matches: 11. CDR3 length equals 15 residues. CDR1 KGHSH and CDR2 LQKENI come from the germline V gene. This CDR3 reads CASSLEGGAGTEAFF. The CDR3 DNA reads as TGTGCCAGCTCTCTGGAAGGGGGCGCCGGCACTGAAGCTTTCTTT.

The chain carries TRBV18 and TRBJ1-1; D gene ambiguous. V dropped 6 bases and J dropped 0 bases, with 14 bases sitting between them. In germline, CDR1 is KGHSH, CDR2 LQKENI. The CDR3 has 15 amino acids. CDR3 region: CASSAARRVNTEAFF. CDR3 DNA: TGTGCCAGCTCGGCCGCCCGGCGGGTGAACACTGAAGCTTTCTTT.

The chain recombines TRBV2 with TRBJ2-2; D is perhaps TRBD1 (5 bases). This CDR3 comprises 15 residues. Germline CDR1 reads SNHLY; CDR2 reads FYNNEI. The V end was cut by 5 bases, the J end by 5 bases, with 15 bases between. CDR3 amino acids: CASSPQGSVTGELFF. CDR3 nucleotides: TGTGCCAGCAGTCCCCAGGGTTCGGTTACCGGGGAGCTGTTTTTT.

The chain joins TRBV9 to TRBJ2-3; 8 nucleotides agree with TRBD2. Germline CDR1 SGDLS, CDR2 YYNGEE. The CDR3 covers 15 residues. V was clipped by 5 bases and J by 2 bases; unmatched bases: 7. For the CDR3, the DNA is TGTGCCAGCAGTGACAGCGGGAGTTACACAGATACGCAGTATTTT. Amino acid sequence: CASSDSGSYTDTQYF. The full variable domain, completed using reference TRBV9 and TRBJ2-3, is DSGVTQTPKHLITATGQRVTLRCSPRSGDLSVYWYQQSLDQGLQFLIQYYNGEERAKGNILERFSAQQFPDLHSELNLSSLELGDSALYFCASSDSGSYTDTQYFGPGTRLTVL.

This rearrangement joins TRBV3-1 (or the pseudogene TRBV3-2) to TRBJ1-5, with D perhaps matching TRBD1 (6 bases). The CDR3 sequence is 15 residues long. V lost 0 bases and J lost 3, with 9 bases in between. Per the germline V gene, CDR1 is LGHDT and CDR2 is YNNKEL (reference sequence). DNA for the CDR3: TGTGCCAGCAGCCAAGATGGGGGCGTCAATCAGCCCCAGCATTTT. Translation: CASSQDGGVNQPQHF.

This clone was seen once. V is TRBV5-1 and J is TRBJ2-6, with 11 bases matching TRBD1. From germline, CDR1 is SGHRS and CDR2 YFSETQ. V was pared by 9 bases and J by 0 bases, with 5 bases of the junction left unmatched. The CDR3 totals 16 residues. The CDR3 DNA reads TGCGCCACTAAAGGGACAGGGGGCTCTGGGGCCAACGTCCTGACTTTC. This codes for CATKGTGGSGANVLTF.

The chain employs TRBV18 and TRBJ2-7; TRBD1 aligns across 7 bases. Trimming removed 5 bases from V and 0 bases from J; junction bases left unmatched: 10. CDR3 length equals 16 residues. Germline CDR1 is KGHSH and CDR2 is LQKENI. CDR3 loop: CASSTTGRGSSYEQYF. For the CDR3, the DNA is TGTGCCAGCTCAACTACGGGCAGGGGGTCCTCCTACGAGCAGTACTTC.

The chain employs TRBV7-8 and TRBJ1-2; the match to TRBD1 covers 9 bases. V trimming: 5 bases; J trimming: 4 bases; junction bases outside the gene matches: 5. This CDR3 comprises 14 residues. CDR1 is SGHVS and CDR2 is FQNEAQ in the germline V gene. The CDR3 DNA reads as TGTGCCAGCAGCGGTAGGGACAGGGCCTATGGCTACACCTTC. Translated, it gives CASSGRDRAYGYTF.

The chain combines TRBV24-1 with TRBJ2-1; 10 nucleotides match TRBD2. After removal of 7 bases from V and 8 bases from J, the junction contained 10 bases not matched to a gene. Germline V CDR1 and CDR2: KGHDR, SFDVKD. This CDR3 contains 15 residues. For the CDR3, the DNA is TGTGCCACCAGCGACTCTAGCGGGAGTCGGTATGAGCAGTTCTTC. Its translation: CATSDSSGSRYEQFF.

The chain has TRBV5-1 and TRBJ1-1; no reliable D call. V dropped 7 bases and J dropped 1 base, with 11 bases sitting between them. Germline V lookup: CDR1 SGHRS, CDR2 YFSETQ. This CDR3 contains 13 residues. CDR3 in DNA: TGCGCCAGCTCATCACAGCAGAACACTGAAGCTTTCTTT. Translation gives CASSSQQNTEAFF.

The chain couples TRBV2 to TRBJ2-5; 9 bases align to TRBD1. This CDR3 contains 13 residues. Germline-derived CDR1 and CDR2 are SNHLY and FYNNEI. J gave up 5 bases and V 6 bases, and 4 bases lay outside the gene matches. In DNA form, the CDR3 reads TGTGCCAGCAGCGGGACAGGGTTCGAGACCCAGTACTTC. As protein: CASSGTGFETQYF.

The chain recombines TRBV12-5 with TRBJ2-1; 8 nucleotides agree with TRBD2. In germline, CDR1 is LGHNT, CDR2 FRNRAP. V lost 5 bases and J lost 5; bases outside the gene matches: 11. The CDR3 runs 16 residues. The CDR3 protein is CASGPPASGYNNEQFF. CDR3 DNA sequence: TGTGCTAGTGGTCCCCCGGCTAGCGGGTATAACAATGAGCAGTTCTTC. Filled out from reference TRBV12-5 and TRBJ2-1, the complete variable domain reads DARVTQTPRHKVTEMGQEVTMRCQPILGHNTVFWYRQTMMQGLELLAYFRNRAPLDDSGMPKDRFSAEMPDATLATLKIQPSEPRDSAVYFCASGPPASGYNNEQFFGPGTRLTVL.

The chain couples TRBV29-1 to TRBJ2-7, with D possibly matching TRBD2 (7 bases). CDR3 length equals 15 residues. CDR1 SQVTM and CDR2 ANQGSEA come from the germline V gene. The V end was cut by 4 bases, the J end by 4 bases, with 20 bases between. The CDR3 nucleotides read TGCAGCGTTGGACGGGGGGCAGTGGACGGGTACGAGCAGTACTTC. Translated: CSVGRGAVDGYEQYF.

The chain joins TRBV2 to TRBJ2-5; 8 bases map to TRBD1. There are 15 residues in the CDR3. Germline CDR1 is SNHLY and CDR2 is FYNNEI. Losses at the gene ends were 3 bases for V and 6 bases for J; bases not matched to a gene: 9. The chain's CDR3 is CASSDAGTGFQTQYF. In DNA, the CDR3 is TGTGCCAGCAGTGATGCCGGGACAGGTTTCCAGACCCAGTACTTC. Variable domain in full (rest from reference TRBV2 and TRBJ2-5): EPEVTQTPSHQVTQMGQEVILRCVPISNHLYFYWYRQILGQKVEFLVSFYNNEISEKSEIFDDQFSVERPDGSNFTLKIRSTKLEDSAMYFCASSDAGTGFQTQYFGPGTRLLVL.

In its sample, this clone was seen a few times. This sample also contains other DNA sequences that code for the same CDR3. J is TRBJ1-1 and V is TRBV6-5; no clear D. Trimming stripped 2 bases from V and 1 base from J, with 5 bases between. The CDR3 is 13 residues long. In germline, CDR1 is MNHEY, CDR2 SVGAGI. CDR3 sequence (DNA): TGTGCCAGCAGTTACCTCAGGAACACTGAAGCTTTCTTT. This translates into CASSYLRNTEAFF.

The V gene is TRBV2, the J gene TRBJ1-2; 8 bases fit TRBD1. The junction had 1 base not matched to a gene; V was cut back by 2 bases and J by 2 bases. The CDR3 spans 14 residues. Germline V gives CDR1 SNHLY, CDR2 FYNNEI. In DNA, the CDR3 is TGTGCCAGCAGTGAACAGGGGGCGAACTATGGCTACACCTTC. It codes for CASSEQGANYGYTF.

This clone was seen only a few times. J is TRBJ1-3 and V is TRBV7-2; 7 bases line up with TRBD1. After removal of 5 bases from V and 3 bases from J, the junction contained 10 bases not matched to a gene. The CDR3 totals 16 residues. Germline-derived CDR1 and CDR2 are SGHTA and FQGNSA. In DNA form, the CDR3 reads TGTGCCAGCAGCCTACAGGGGACCTGGGGTGGAAACACCATATATTTT. Translating it yields CASSLQGTWGGNTIYF.

The V gene is TRBV19, the J gene TRBJ2-3, with 8 bases aligning to TRBD1. Trimming at V came to 4 bases and at J to 4 bases, leaving 16 bases not matched to a gene. Germline V lookup: CDR1 LNHDA, CDR2 SQIVND (reference sequence). CDR3 length: 18 amino acids. The CDR3, as DNA: TGTGCCAGTAGTAACCCCAGGGGGCGTTCGATATGTGCAGATACGCAGTATTTT. This translates into CASSNPRGRSICADTQYF.